A single count supports the clone carrying this T cell receptor beta chain. Its target is not known. About 29 ml of peripheral blood was collected per donor. Thawed PBMCs underwent magnetic negative selection for CD4+ T cells. This sample was included in a study of untreated major depressive disorder. Study-wide points: CD4+ T cells from depressed patients used TRBV05-01 (Vbeta 5.1) more often than controls. Findings may not generalize because the study sample was small.

Germline trimming cut 2 bases from V and 2 bases from J; bases unmatched to any gene: 5. The CDR3 covers 16 residues. The germline V gene encodes CDR1 SGHRS and CDR2 YFSETQ. Profiling relied on immunoSEQ multiplex PCR, and the TCRdb table lists in-frame clones only, not all of them. The sample lists about 20,000 clones, more than 90% occurring once. This chain connects TRBV5-1 to TRBJ2-5; 11 bases are shared with TRBD2. The sample comprised CD4+ T cells from PBMCs. This receptor was obtained from a woman aged 40 to 55 with major depressive disorder. The chain's CDR3 is CASSLAGTSGQETQYF. For the CDR3, the DNA is TGCGCCAGCAGCTTAGCCGGGACTAGCGGTCAAGAGACCCAGTACTTC.